What follows are 23 T cell receptor beta chains derived from one specimen sequenced in a study of post-analysis software for immune sequencing data. These receptors are not linked to any known antigen. Carried by the TCR beta cDNA libraries were unique molecular identifiers. Using its own MiXCR run on the PCR reads, TCRdb lists one record per CDR3 protein. The sample gives 820,000 or so distinct CDR3 sequences, approximately 53% of which show up once; approximately 4.2% is in the top ten. Broader study findings: The five TRBV segments detected at higher frequency in patients than in controls included TRBV5-6, TRBV5-1 and TRBV20-1.

The sequenced sample was blood. The receptors here all came from a girl aged 10 to 17 with multiple sclerosis.

This clonotype was detected a few times. This chain connects TRBV7-9 to TRBJ2-7, with D perhaps matching TRBD1 (6 bases). This CDR3 region has 14 residues. CDR1 SEHNR and CDR2 FQNEAQ come from the germline V gene (reference sequence). V dropped 3 bases and J dropped 2 bases, with 11 bases sitting between them. The CDR3, as DNA: TGTGCCAGCAGCTTCGGGACAAATGCCTACGAGCAGTACTTC. Amino acids: CASSFGTNAYEQYF.

The CDR3, as DNA: TGTGCCAGCAGCGTAGCCAGGGTCCCCACAGATACGCAGTATTTT. This codes for CASSVARVPTDTQYF. The rearrangement joins TRBV9 to TRBJ2-3; TRBD1 is a possible D gene (5 bases). Trimming pared 0 bases from V and 2 bases from J, leaving 10 bases between. Germline lookup yields CDR1 SGDLS and CDR2 YYNGEE. This CDR3 region has 15 residues.

The V and J genes are TRBV20-1 and TRBJ2-5; D may be TRBD1 or TRBD2 (5 bases each). The CDR3 length is 14 residues. V was shortened by 3 bases and J by 2 bases, with 13 bases between the two germline ends. Germline CDR1 is DFQATT and CDR2 is SNEGSKA (reference sequence). CDR3 region: CSASLAGTQETQYF. CDR3 DNA sequence: TGCAGTGCTAGCCTAGCAGGGACGCAAGAGACCCAGTACTTC.

This clonotype came up once. The rearrangement uses TRBV14 and TRBJ2-3; 7 nucleotides align to TRBD2. The V gene's germline CDR1 is SGHDN and CDR2 FVKESK. The V and J ends lost 3 bases and 5 bases, in that order; junction bases with no gene match: 11. The CDR3 runs to 16 residues. This chain's CDR3 is CASSHVGRPPRDTQYF. The DNA of the CDR3 is TGTGCCAGCAGCCACGTCGGGAGGCCCCCCAGAGATACGCAGTATTTT.

Written as DNA, the CDR3 is TGTGCCAGCAGTCCAGGACAGGGGAAGAGCTCCTACGAGCAGTACTTC. It translates to CASSPGQGKSSYEQYF. This chain connects TRBV12-3 or TRBV12-4 to TRBJ2-7, with TRBD1 identical over 9 bases. The V gene end was trimmed by 5 bases and the J gene end by 0 bases; junction bases not matched to a gene: 8. There are 16 residues in the CDR3.

This rearrangement joins TRBV5-1 to TRBJ1-1; D gene uncertain. The germline gives CDR1 SGHRS, CDR2 YFSETQ. This CDR3 has 15 residues. Trimming removed 0 bases from V and 1 base from J, with 10 bases in between. Here the CDR3 reads CASSLETIGNTEAFF. The DNA for the CDR3 is TGCGCCAGCAGCTTGGAGACGATAGGGAACACTGAAGCTTTCTTT.

This clonotype has just a few counts. The chain has TRBV2 and TRBJ2-7; D remains ambiguous. This CDR3 is 14 amino acids long. The V end lost 3 bases, the J end lost 1 base, and 10 bases lay between the germline ends. The germline gives CDR1 SNHLY, CDR2 FYNNEI. The DNA for the CDR3 is TGTGCCAGCAGTGATTTTTTAATGTCCTACGAGCAGTACTTC. Translating gives CASSDFLMSYEQYF. Based on the CDR3 plus reference TRBV2 and TRBJ2-7, the full variable domain is EPEVTQTPSHQVTQMGQEVILRCVPISNHLYFYWYRQILGQKVEFLVSFYNNEISEKSEIFDDQFSVERPDGSNFTLKIRSTKLEDSAMYFCASSDFLMSYEQYFGPGTRLTVT.

This clonotype was found a few times. The chain is built from TRBV20-1 and TRBJ2-1; the match to TRBD1 covers 8 bases. The J segment lost 3 bases and the V segment lost 5 bases, leaving 12 bases of the junction unmatched. This CDR3 region has 16 residues. Looked up from germline, CDR1 is DFQATT and CDR2 is SNEGSKA (reference sequence). CDR3 DNA sequence: TGCAGTGCTCCTGGGAGGCAGGGGGCGCACTACAATGAGCAGTTCTTC. This encodes CSAPGRQGAHYNEQFF.

This chain joins TRBV29-1 and TRBJ2-5; D is unclear. The CDR3 sequence is 12 residues long. V dropped 7 bases and J dropped 5 bases, with 14 bases sitting between them. Germline assignment: CDR1 SQVTM and CDR2 ANQGSEA. CDR3 sequence: CSEGPQGETQYF. CDR3 in DNA: TGCAGCGAAGGGCCGCAAGGGGAGACCCAGTACTTC.

The table lists this clonotype with a few counts. The chain recombines TRBV7-8 with TRBJ2-3; D may be TRBD1 or TRBD2 (5 bases each). Germline lookup yields CDR1 SGHVS and CDR2 FQNEAQ. Deletions cut 6 bases from V and 2 bases from J, with 12 bases between. This CDR3 has 14 residues. The DNA for the CDR3 is TGTGCCAGCAGATATTTCGGGGCCACAGATACGCAGTATTTT. Its protein product is CASRYFGATDTQYF.

This chain joins TRBV5-1 and TRBJ2-5; TRBD2 is a possible D gene (5 bases). The V gene's germline CDR1 is SGHRS and CDR2 YFSETQ. V dropped 4 bases and J dropped 3 bases, with 19 bases sitting between them. The CDR3 contains 16 residues. As DNA, the CDR3 is TGCGCCAGCAGCCGGATGTTAGGAGGAGGAGAAGAGACCCAGTACTTC. Residues: CASSRMLGGGEETQYF.

V is TRBV7-6 and J is TRBJ2-5; perhaps D is TRBD1 or TRBD2 (6 bases each). Judging by the DNA end, TRBJ2-7 fits better; the J call may be wrong. Germline assignment: CDR1 SGHVS and CDR2 FNYEAQ. There are 15 residues in the CDR3. The CDR3 sequence is CASSPRDRGTNEQYF. The CDR3 DNA sequence: TGTGCCAGCAGCCCCCGGGACCGGGGGACAAACGAGCAGTACTTC.

The chain joins TRBV7-6 to TRBJ2-3; D perhaps matches TRBD2 (5 bases). Trimming shortened V by 4 bases and J by 0 bases, and 11 bases separated the two germline ends. This CDR3 has 15 residues. Per germline, CDR1 SGHVS and CDR2 FNYEAQ. CDR3 protein: CASSYRGYSTDTQYF. The DNA of the CDR3 is TGTGCCAGCAGCTATCGCGGGTATAGCACAGATACGCAGTATTTT.

V and J are TRBV20-1 and TRBJ2-5; D may be TRBD2 (5 bases). Looked up from germline, CDR1 is DFQATT and CDR2 is SNEGSKA (reference sequence). The CDR3 contains 12 residues. V was pared by 8 bases and J by 5 bases, with 15 bases between. CDR3: CSPNRGCETQYF. DNA of the CDR3: TGCAGTCCCAACCGGGGATGTGAGACCCAGTACTTC.

This chain connects TRBV9 to TRBJ2-3, with 10 bases fitting TRBD2. This CDR3 is 19 amino acids long. Germline assignment: CDR1 SGDLS and CDR2 YYNGEE. The V gene end was trimmed by 0 bases and the J gene end by 0 bases; junction bases not matched to a gene: 10. The CDR3 nucleotides are TGTGCCAGCAGCGTAGAGGGGGGGAGCGGGGGGGCGAGCACAGATACGCAGTATTTT. Translating gives CASSVEGGSGGASTDTQYF.

The chain carries TRBV2 and TRBJ2-1; 11 positions match TRBD2. Germline loops: CDR1 SNHLY, CDR2 FYNNEI. The CDR3 totals 14 residues. J lost 6 bases, V lost 10 bases, and 8 bases had no gene match. The CDR3 DNA is TGTGCCACTAAGGTCGGGACTAGCGGCAATGAGCAGTTCTTC. Protein product: CATKVGTSGNEQFF.

The rearrangement joins TRBV12-3 or TRBV12-4 to TRBJ2-3, with 10 bases lining up with TRBD2. The V and J ends lost 3 bases and 0 bases, in that order; junction bases with no gene match: 9. The CDR3 contains 18 residues. The CDR3 loop reads CASSFRSGGFTSTDTQYF. CDR3 in DNA: TGTGCCAGCAGTTTTCGTAGCGGGGGGTTCACTAGCACAGATACGCAGTATTTT.

In its sample, this clonotype was seen many times. The chain links TRBV27 to TRBJ2-4, with 9 bases identical to TRBD2. Germline CDR1 reads MNHEY; CDR2 reads SMNVEV (reference sequence). This CDR3 is 13 amino acids long. J gave up 14 bases and V 2 bases, and 7 bases lay outside the gene matches. CDR3 amino acids: CASSLNAGGPEYF. DNA for the CDR3: TGTGCCAGCAGTTTAAATGCGGGAGGGCCGGAGTACTTC.

The chain recombines TRBV7-7 with TRBJ2-3, with D possibly matching TRBD2 (5 bases). V lost 4 bases and J lost 2, with 13 bases in between. Germline CDR1 is SSHAT and CDR2 is FNYEAQ (reference sequence). There are 15 residues in the CDR3. CDR3 sequence (DNA): TGTGCCAGCAGCTCAGGACGGGGTCCCACAGATACGCAGTATTTT. Its translation: CASSSGRGPTDTQYF.

The chain carries TRBV4-2 and TRBJ2-7; 11 bases align to TRBD2. Germline V gives CDR1 LGHNA, CDR2 YNFKEQ. The CDR3 has 14 amino acids. The V and J ends lost 1 base and 7 bases, in that order; junction bases with no gene match: 3. The CDR3 nucleotides read TGTGCCAGCAGCCAAGGGACTAGCGGGCAAGAGCAGTACTTC. This encodes CASSQGTSGQEQYF.

The chain combines TRBV20-1 with TRBJ2-1; D is undetermined. CDR1 is DFQATT and CDR2 is SNEGSKA in the germline V gene (reference sequence). V lost 2 bases to trimming and J lost 5 bases, with 10 bases between them. This CDR3 spans 13 amino acids. CDR3 sequence (DNA): TGCAGTGCTAGACCGAGTTTCGACAATGAGCAGTTCTTC. Its translation: CSARPSFDNEQFF.

This clonotype was detected a few times. The chain recombines TRBV20-1 with TRBJ2-5; TRBD2 might be the D (5 bases). CDR3 length: 14 residues. V lost 6 bases, J lost 0 bases, and 14 bases lay in between. Germline loops: CDR1 DFQATT, CDR2 SNEGSKA (reference sequence). The CDR3 sequence: CSAKTGSDQETQYF. The CDR3, as DNA: TGCAGTGCAAAGACGGGGTCAGACCAAGAGACCCAGTACTTC.

The chain carries TRBV20-1 and TRBJ2-1; 9 bases are shared with TRBD1. J was trimmed by 7 bases and V by 1 base; bases with no gene match: 8. Germline V lookup: CDR1 DFQATT, CDR2 SNEGSKA (reference sequence). This CDR3 spans 15 amino acids. CDR3 region: CSARGWDRDSNEQFF. CDR3 nucleotides: TGCAGTGCTAGAGGTTGGGACAGGGATTCTAATGAGCAGTTCTTC.